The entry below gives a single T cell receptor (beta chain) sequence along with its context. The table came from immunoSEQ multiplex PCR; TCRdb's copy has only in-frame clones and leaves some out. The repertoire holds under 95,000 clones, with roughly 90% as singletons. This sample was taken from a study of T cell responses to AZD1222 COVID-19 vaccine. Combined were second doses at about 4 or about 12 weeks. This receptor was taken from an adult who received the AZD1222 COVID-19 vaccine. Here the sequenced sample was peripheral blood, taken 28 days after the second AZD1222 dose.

The CDR3 reads CATPTRTVSYNEQFF. CDR3 nucleotides: TGTGCCACCCCTACCCGGACCGTCTCCTACAATGAGCAGTTCTTC. The rearrangement links TRBV7-9 to TRBJ2-1, with D unclear. CDR1 is SEHNR and CDR2 is FQNEAQ in the germline V gene (reference sequence). Trimming took 10 bases from V and 0 from J, leaving 16 bases between them. There are 15 residues in the CDR3.